The clone carrying this T cell receptor (beta chain) was seen more than once but under ten times. Its antigen is not identified. These data originate in a study of blood T cells in healthy people across ages. Study conclusions and caveats: TCR beta diversity correlated strongly with naive T cell percentage.

In terms of origin and age, donors were healthy Caucasian individuals from Russia aged roughly 6 to 95. A sample-barcoded 5' primer and a J-beta primer mix were used in a second PCR of about 7 to 12 cycles. CDR3-containing paired-end reads numbered at least 3 million in each sample. MiXCR, applied by TCRdb to the 5' RACE reads, yields one record per CDR3 protein. The data show some 750,000 distinct CDR3 sequences, with 20% to 25% seen just once and 22% held by the top ten. The V gene end was trimmed by 5 bases and the J gene end by 0 bases; junction bases not matched to a gene: 4. The CDR3 consists of 13 residues. The germline CDR1 and CDR2 sequences are DFQATT and SNEGSKA (reference sequence).

The receptor was isolated from a man aged 65-85 years in good health. The chain combines TRBV20-1 with TRBJ2-7; 7 nucleotides agree with TRBD1. Sequenced material: blood. The chain's CDR3 is CSAVQGTSYEQYF. CDR3 coding DNA: TGCAGTGCTGTACAGGGGACCTCCTACGAGCAGTACTTC.